The entry that follows covers one T cell receptor (beta chain) sequence. Many counts were recorded for this clonotype. What antigen it recognizes has not been identified. Per-nucleotide qualities are absent, and no much larger clonotype sits a single base away. Via the germline V gene, CDR1 is MDHEN and CDR2 SYDVKM. Germline trimming amounts to 5 bases on V and 4 bases on J, with 9 as the count of junction bases outside the gene matches. Inclusive of the bounding cysteine and phenylalanine, the CDR3 is 15 residues long. The entry retains the CDR3 DNA only, 45 bases that are in frame from base 1. The library relied on multiplex PCR. TCRdb names Illumina HiSeq 4000 as the instrument used. CDR3 regions were amplified by Arm-PCR with iRepertoire HTBI primers to construct TCR beta libraries. Gel purification was performed on PCR products prior to sequencing. The original methods were these. Gene usage analysis of CDR3 amino acid clonotypes relied on the roughly 58 TRBV and about 13 TRBJ segments identified across samples. COPE and FqMerger were used to merge the filtered high-quality paired reads into contigs. BLAST was used to align contigs to the IMGT TRBV, TRBD and TRBJ reference genes, and CDR3 was defined following IMGT. Clonotypes above 0.1% frequency were classified as highly expanded clones. Shannon entropy was used to measure repertoire diversity, and the Gini coefficient was used to measure V-J evenness. Public clonotypes were defined as clonotypes shared by more than one individual. The public sequencing data were trimmed at Q25 with fastp and processed into clonotypes with MiXCR by TCRdb, which kept only in-frame beta chains. Identical CDR3 proteins give one entry, which carries the most common genes and DNA. In this record, the V and J calls reflect TCRdb's handling and not the investigators' own analysis. In this sample the table shows about 530,000 distinct CDR3 sequences, about 15% of which occur a single time. The leading ten clones occupy just under 25% of the sample.

This record belongs to a study of regulatory T cells in long-lasting Graves disease listed by TCRdb under 2021. Regarding the study in general: Patients with newly diagnosed Graves' disease had been on antithyroid drugs for under 3 months. Patients with persistent Graves' disease were compared with patients with newly diagnosed Graves' disease using TCR sequencing and RNA sequencing of peripheral blood. The study took place in China and was registered as a clinical trial. A total of about 35 samples underwent TCR sequencing: about 13 from persistent and approximately 20 from newly diagnosed Graves' disease patients.

Reading the label with the study, this specimen's time point is: newly diagnosed GD, antithyroid drugs for less than 3 months. RNA was extracted from PBMCs in TRIzol for both TCR sequencing and RNA sequencing. Graves' disease was diagnosed according to American Thyroid Association guidelines. Patients were recruited from an endocrinology department in Xi'an, China. From each patient, around 9.3 milliliters of peripheral blood was collected into an EDTA anticoagulant tube. PBMCs were isolated by Ficoll Paque Plus density gradient separation without further T cell sorting. An Agilent 2100 Bioanalyzer and agarose gel were used to check RNA quality, while a NanoDrop 2000 measured RNA concentration. Broader findings and caveats from the paper: Peripheral blood alone was examined, since thyroid tissue, which constituted the primary lesion, could not be accessed. Lower TCR Shannon entropy and fewer highly expanded clones were observed in persistent Graves' disease patients than in newly diagnosed patients, which suggested clonal expansion. Sequencing and analysis were restricted to the TCR beta chain. The authors acknowledged the small sample size as a limitation that may reduce accuracy. More public clonotypes were shared among persistent patients (around 3,000) than among newly diagnosed patients (approximately 1,000). Preferential use of TRBV28, TRBJ1-2 and TRBJ2-5 was observed in persistent disease, whereas TRBV20-1 and TRBJ2-1 were favored in newly diagnosed disease.

Separately, the same data were catalogued under a study of T cells in Graves' hyperthyroidism and ophthalmopathy. In that second paper, the authors write: A patient counted as having stable Graves' hyperthyroidism if no progression to ophthalmopathy occurred over 18 months of follow-up. Hyperthyroidism patients were newly diagnosed, with disease duration under 2 months, and aged 18 to 65 years. The study excluded patients with uncontrolled infections, other autoimmune diseases, pregnancy or lactation. Diagnoses were established on the basis of clinical symptoms, serum thyroxine and TRAb, thyroid ultrasound, and orbital computed tomography. For the first round of RT-PCR on the TCR CDR3, the HTBI primer set was used together with the Qiagen OneStep RT-PCR kit. Most expanded thyroid clonotypes (frequency above 0.001) were also found in blood, which suggests that blood repertoires may mirror thyroid immune responses. Ophthalmopathy was separated from stable hyperthyroidism by a 13 V-J signature model, with just over 85% sensitivity and 81% to 82% specificity obtained in cross-validation and 80%/75% obtained in testing. In validation, progression to ophthalmopathy was predicted by the model with roughly 69% sensitivity and roughly 76% specificity, a median of approximately 6.5 months before onset. A discovery cohort of fewer than 110 patients, about 44 with Graves' ophthalmopathy and approximately 57 with stable Graves' hyperthyroidism, was used to find distinguishing TCR V-J signatures. An independent validation cohort of around 19 hyperthyroidism patients and roughly 16 patients who later progressed to ophthalmopathy tested prospective prediction of ophthalmopathy. For training and testing, the 95 to 100 patients in the discovery cohort were randomly divided in a 7:3 ratio. The study also compared thyroid tissue and blood T-cell repertoires from about six Graves' hyperthyroidism patients. After blood sampling, hyperthyroidism patients were treated with methimazole at a starting dose of 30 mg daily, and ophthalmopathy patients were treated with high-dose intravenous methylprednisolone. Libraries were constructed in a second round of multiplex PCR, after which size selection and purification were carried out. The libraries were sequenced on an Illumina HiSeq2000 using paired-end 100 bp reads. SOAPnuke was used to process the raw data, removing reads that contained adapters or uncalled bases, had a mean Phred below 15, or lacked an exact match to the constant primer or identifier. High-quality paired reads were merged using COPE v1.2.5, and each unique nucleotide sequence was defined as a clonotype. MiTCR v1.1 was used to align the clonotypes against IMGT TRBV, TRBD and TRBJ reference segments. Only V-J combinations with frequency above 0.0001, covering about 99% of repertoires, were analysed. The TCS score was defined as the ratio of F50 (clonal expansion) to E x V (chaos), calculated using BLOSUM62-based TCRdist between CDR3 peptides within each V-J. Welch's t-statistics and random forest reduced fewer than 550 V-J features to 10 to 15, which were used in a naive Bayes classifier (R e1071). Sample size was not statistically predetermined, and investigators were not blinded to group allocation. TCR Vbeta CDR3 sequencing of fewer than 150 peripheral blood samples (approximately 44 ophthalmopathy, about 75 hyperthyroidism and approximately 17 progressor patients) is reported in the paper.

The TCR originated in a woman aged 35 to 60 with Graves disease. Donor details come from another sample of the same person, matched by shared clones. Recombination joined TRBV28 with TRBJ2-5; the junction holds 8 bases that match TRBD1. Sample: peripheral blood mononuclear cells (PBMCs), taken at new diagnosis, from a patient treated with antithyroid drugs. Here the CDR3 is given as CASSPRQGWGETQYF. Here is the DNA: TGTGCCAGCAGTCCCAGACAGGGGTGGGGAGAGACCCAGTACTTC.